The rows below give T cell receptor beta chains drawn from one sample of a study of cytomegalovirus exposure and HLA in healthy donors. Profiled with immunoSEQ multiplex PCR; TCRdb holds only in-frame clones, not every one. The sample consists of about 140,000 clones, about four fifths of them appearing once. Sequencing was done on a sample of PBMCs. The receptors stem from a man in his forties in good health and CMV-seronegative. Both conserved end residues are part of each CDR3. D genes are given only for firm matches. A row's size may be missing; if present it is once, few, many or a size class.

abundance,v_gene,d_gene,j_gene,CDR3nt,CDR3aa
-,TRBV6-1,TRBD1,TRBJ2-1,TGTGCCAGCTATCACACAGGGGTGTCGTACAATGAGCAGTTCTTC,CASYHTGVSYNEQFF
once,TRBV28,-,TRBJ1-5,TGTGCCAGCAGTTCCCGGGACACCTTTAATCAGCCCCAGCATTTT,CASSSRDTFNQPQHF
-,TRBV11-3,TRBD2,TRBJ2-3,TGTGCCAGCAGCTCCGGGACTAGCGGGGGTGGAACAGATACGCAGTATTTT,CASSSGTSGGGTDTQYF
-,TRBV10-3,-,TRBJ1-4,TGTGCCATCAGTGAGGCACAGGGTGGGAATGAAAAACTGTTTTTT,CAISEAQGGNEKLFF
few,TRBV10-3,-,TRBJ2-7,TGTGCCATCAGTGAGGACAGGAGGAACTACGAGCAGTACTTC,CAISEDRRNYEQYF
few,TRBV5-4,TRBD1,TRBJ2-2,TGTGCCAGCAGCACTGGGGACAGGGGGCGTCGCACCGGGGAGCTGTTTTTT,CASSTGDRGRRTGELFF
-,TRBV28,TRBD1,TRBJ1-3,TGTGCCAGCAGCCCTACAGGGGCGTCTGGAAACACCATATATTTT,CASSPTGASGNTIYF
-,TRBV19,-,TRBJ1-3,TGTGCCAGTAGTACCTTTTTTAACACCGGAAACACCATATATTTT,CASSTFFNTGNTIYF
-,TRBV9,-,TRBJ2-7,TGTGCCAGCAGCCCTGCCCCAGGGAATAACTACGAGCAGTACTTC,CASSPAPGNNYEQYF
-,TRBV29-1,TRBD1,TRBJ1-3,TGCAGCGCCTCGGGACAGAATAGCTCTGGAAACACCATATATTTT,CSASGQNSSGNTIYF
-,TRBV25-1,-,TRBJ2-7,TGTGCCAGCAGTGAATATCGAGACGGAGCCTACGAGCAGTACTTC,CASSEYRDGAYEQYF
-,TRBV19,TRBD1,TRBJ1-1,TGTGCCAGTAGTATAGAAACAGGGGGTGGCACTGAAGCTTTCTTT,CASSIETGGGTEAFF
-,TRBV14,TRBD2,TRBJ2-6,TGTGCCAGCAGCCTGGGGGTAGCGGGGGACCGCTCTGGGGCCAACGTCCTGACTTTC,CASSLGVAGDRSGANVLTF
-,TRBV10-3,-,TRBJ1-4,TGTGCCATTGGGGGAGGAAATAATGAAAAACTGTTTTTT,CAIGGGNNEKLFF
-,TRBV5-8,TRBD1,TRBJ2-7,TGTGCCAGCAGCTTGAGGGCCGGGACAGGGACCCTCGAGCAGTACTTC,CASSLRAGTGTLEQYF
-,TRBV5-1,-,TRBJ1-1,TGCGCCAGCAGCTTGAGTGAGATGGGAGTAACTGAAGCTTTCTTT,CASSLSEMGVTEAFF
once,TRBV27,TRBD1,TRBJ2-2,TGTGCCAGCAGTCCCCGACAGGGGAAGACCGGGGAGCTGTTTTTT,CASSPRQGKTGELFF